The T cell receptor beta chain under discussion was sequenced for a study of identical twins. Trimming cost V 5 bases and J 5 bases, with 23 bases left between them. CDR3 length: 17 amino acids. CDR1 and CDR2 (germline): KGHDR, SFDVKD. The study, taken as a whole, reports: In cord blood, abundant beta clonotypes had fewer insertions; memory showed no trend. An excess of low generation probability was shown by twin-shared out-of-frame alpha sequences.

Notes on this clonotype: The antigen remains unidentified.

Each CDR3 protein is one row after TCRdb ran MiXCR on the 5' RACE reads. This repertoire shows approximately 550,000 distinct CDR3 sequences, 20% to 25% found once; its top ten account for around 0.5%. These data were also reused for a study on yellow fever vaccine responses in identical twins.

The sample taken for sequencing was CD4+ T cells sorted from blood. This clonotype was obtained from a young woman in good health. The chain links TRBV24-1 to TRBJ2-5; perhaps D is TRBD1 or TRBD2 (5 bases each). In DNA form, the CDR3 reads TGTGCCACCAGTGGAGGGGAGAGGGGCGCAAGGTACGAGACCCAGTACTTC. It translates to CATSGGERGARYETQYF.